The 13 T cell receptor beta chains listed next were all sequenced from one sample in a study of shared clonotypes between healthy human individuals. CD45RO-negative, CCR7-positively selected cells formed the naive CD8 fraction, excluding terminally differentiated effector memory CD45RA+ cells. Libraries were prepared by immunoSEQ multiplex PCR; TCRdb keeps only in-frame clonotypes and omits some of them. This sample has about 2.2 million clones; 93% occur once, and the top ten carry approximately 1.7%. Specimen: naive CD8+ T cells from PBMCs. The source of these receptors is a man in his late teens or twenties in good health. Some clones in this sample may be carry-over from other donors' samples.

The chain employs TRBV4-1 and TRBJ2-7; D gene unclear. CDR3 length: 13 amino acids. V was shortened by 2 bases and J by 5 bases, with 10 bases between the two germline ends. Germline V gives CDR1 MGHRA, CDR2 YSYEKL. This CDR3 is CASSQPLVDEQYF. CDR3 DNA: TGCGCCAGCAGCCAACCCCTAGTCGACGAGCAGTACTTC.

Comments on this clone: Other DNA sequences within the sample encode an identical CDR3. This rearrangement joins TRBV27 to TRBJ2-1; the D gene is possibly TRBD2 (6 bases). There are 12 residues in the CDR3. Trimming removed 3 bases at V and 8 bases at J, with 8 bases between. CDR1 is MNHEY and CDR2 is SMNVEV in the germline V gene (reference sequence). The CDR3, as DNA: TGTGCCAGCAGTTTTACGGGGGATGAGCAGTTCTTC. This gives the protein CASSFTGDEQFF.

This clone was detected only a few times. V is TRBV9 and J is TRBJ1-1, with D maybe TRBD1 (5 bases). This CDR3 spans 13 amino acids. Germline CDR1 and CDR2: SGDLS and YYNGEE. The V end was cut by 5 bases, the J end by 4 bases, with 12 bases between. The CDR3 DNA sequence: TGTGCCAGCAGTAGAAGTGGGGCCACTGAAGCTTTCTTT. It is translated as CASSRSGATEAFF.

This chain connects TRBV4-1 to TRBJ2-1; D is possibly TRBD2 (6 bases). Trimming pared 1 base from V and 7 bases from J, leaving 23 bases between. The length of the CDR3 is 18 residues. Per germline, CDR1 MGHRA and CDR2 YSYEKL. The CDR3 here is CASSQVPYLGAGTNEQFF. In DNA form, the CDR3 reads TGCGCCAGCAGCCAAGTTCCTTACTTAGGGGCGGGAACGAATGAGCAGTTCTTC.

The V and J genes are TRBV6-1 and TRBJ1-5; 10 nucleotides agree with TRBD1. Germline V lookup: CDR1 MNHNS, CDR2 SASEGT. The CDR3 has 14 residues. J was trimmed by 7 bases and V by 3 bases; bases with no gene match: 3. In nucleotides, the CDR3 is TGTGCCAGCAGTGAGGGACAGGGGAGACAGCCCCAGCATTTT. Its protein product is CASSEGQGRQPQHF.

This rearrangement joins TRBV7-8 to TRBJ2-2; D uncertain. The germline CDR1 and CDR2 sequences are SGHVS and FQNEAQ. The CDR3 totals 16 residues. V dropped 5 bases and J dropped 5 bases, with 18 bases sitting between them. In DNA, the CDR3 is TGTGCCAGCAGCATTTTCCTAGACGGGCCGACCGGGGAGCTGTTTTTT. Its protein is CASSIFLDGPTGELFF. The whole variable domain, remainder taken from reference TRBV7-8 and TRBJ2-2, is GAGVSQSPRYKVAKRGQDVALRCDPISGHVSLFWYQQALGQGPEFLTYFQNEAQLDKSGLPSDRFFAERPEGSVSTLKIQRTQQEDSAVYLCASSIFLDGPTGELFFGEGSRLTVL.

The rearrangement links TRBV5-6 to TRBJ1-2, with D hard to call. The CDR3 covers 12 residues. Germline CDR1 and CDR2: SGHDT and YYEEEE. Trimming left V 4 bases short and J 6 bases short, with 10 bases between. DNA of the CDR3: TGTGCCAGCAGCGTAGGACTGGATGGCTACACCTTC. Protein product: CASSVGLDGYTF.

The CDR3 DNA reads as TGTGCCAGCAGCCCCCGGGGAGCGGGAGGGTACGAGCAGTACTTC. As protein: CASSPRGAGGYEQYF. V usage is TRBV9 and J usage is TRBJ2-7; 10 nucleotides agree with TRBD2. The CDR3 has 15 residues. Trimming cost V 4 bases and J 4 bases; bases outside gene matches: 8. Per germline, CDR1 SGDLS and CDR2 YYNGEE.

V and J are TRBV27 and TRBJ1-2; TRBD1 is a possible D gene (5 bases). The V gene lost 6 bases and the J gene lost 7 bases, with 12 bases spanning the gap. Germline CDR1 is MNHEY and CDR2 is SMNVEV (reference sequence). This CDR3 has 12 amino acids. CDR3 region: CASREGLFGYTF. The DNA of the CDR3 is TGTGCCAGCAGGGAGGGGCTGTTTGGCTACACCTTC.

The rearrangement joins TRBV30 to TRBJ2-3; 7 bases fit TRBD2. Germline assignment: CDR1 GTSNPN and CDR2 SVGIG (reference sequence). Losses at the gene ends were 4 bases for V and 0 bases for J; bases not matched to a gene: 13. The length of the CDR3 is 17 residues. The chain's CDR3 is CAWIEVPRRESTDTQYF. Here the CDR3 DNA reads TGTGCCTGGATTGAAGTACCGAGGCGGGAGAGCACAGATACGCAGTATTTT.

This sequence joins TRBV29-1 and TRBJ2-2, with 7 bases aligning to TRBD1. This CDR3 contains 12 residues. With V trimmed by 7 bases and J by 8 bases, 7 bases remained unmatched. The germline V gene encodes CDR1 SQVTM and CDR2 ANQGSEA. CDR3 region: CSAGTGAGELFF. The CDR3 coding sequence is TGCAGCGCCGGAACAGGGGCAGGGGAGCTGTTTTTT.

V gene TRBV27 combines with J gene TRBJ2-7; D gene unclear. V was cut by 6 bases and J by 3 bases, with 15 bases left in between. Germline V gene lookup returns CDR1 MNHEY and CDR2 SMNVEV (reference sequence). This CDR3 is 14 amino acids long. The CDR3 protein is CASSPGPWHYEQYF. The CDR3 nucleotides read TGTGCCAGCAGCCCTGGGCCGTGGCACTACGAGCAGTACTTC.

V gene TRBV9 combines with J gene TRBJ1-2, with no clear D. The ends were cut back, 1 base at V and 3 bases at J, with 13 bases in the middle. Germline CDR1 SGDLS, CDR2 YYNGEE. CDR3 length: 15 amino acids. The CDR3 region has the DNA TGTGCCAGCAGCGTATCCGGGAGGGTGCACTATGGCTACACCTTC. Protein product: CASSVSGRVHYGYTF.